Below, 24 T cell receptor beta chains from the same sample are listed, as sequenced in a study of blood T cell repertoires in COVID-19. Repertoires were generated with immunoSEQ multiplex PCR, while TCRdb's copy carries only in-frame clones and drops some. The table lists about 260,000 clones, 88% of them singletons. Material: PBMCs or T cells enriched from blood (not recorded which). Receptors originate from a woman aged 40 to 50 who had been exposed to COVID-19.

The chain couples TRBV7-2 to TRBJ2-5; TRBD2 aligns across 12 bases. Germline V lookup: CDR1 SGHTA, CDR2 FQGNSA. The CDR3 has 16 residues. Trimming took 2 bases from V and 5 from J; bases not matched to a gene: 6. CDR3: CASSLMASGGAETQYF. CDR3 DNA: TGTGCCAGCAGCTTAATGGCTAGCGGGGGGGCGGAGACCCAGTACTTC.

The rearrangement joins TRBV30 to TRBJ2-4; D is perhaps TRBD1 (6 bases). This CDR3 region has 13 residues. Trimming removed 2 bases from V and 9 bases from J, with 14 bases in between. Germline values: CDR1 GTSNPN, CDR2 SVGIG (reference sequence). CDR3 coding DNA: TGTGCCTGGAGTTACAGGGTTGGGGGCATTCAGTACTTC. Translating it yields CAWSYRVGGIQYF.

This clone was seen just once. The chain is built from TRBV5-8 and TRBJ2-5; D is possibly TRBD2 (6 bases). V shed 3 bases and J shed 7 bases, with 13 bases lying between them. From germline, CDR1 is SGHTS and CDR2 YDEGEE. The CDR3 has 13 residues. In nucleotides, the CDR3 is TGTGCCAGCAGCTGGGGGGACGAGGGGACCCAGTACTTC. Amino acid sequence: CASSWGDEGTQYF.

V and J are TRBV6-4 and TRBJ1-5; D is ambiguous. Germline V gene lookup returns CDR1 MRHNA and CDR2 SNTAGT. There are 14 residues in the CDR3. The V and J ends lost 4 bases and 2 bases respectively, with 9 bases between them. This chain's CDR3 is CASSVGGGNQPQHF. The CDR3 nucleotides are TGTGCCAGCAGTGTAGGAGGAGGCAATCAGCCCCAGCATTTT.

The V and J genes are TRBV10-3 and TRBJ1-6; D may be TRBD1 (5 bases). The CDR3 is 13 residues long. CDR1 is ENHRY, CDR2 SYGVKD, per germline. Trimming shortened V by 10 bases and J by 10 bases, and 17 bases separated the two germline ends. The CDR3 here is CATLGGLSSPLHF. CDR3 nucleotides: TGTGCCACCCTCGGGGGACTCTCATCACCCCTCCACTTT.

This chain uses TRBV7-9 with TRBJ1-5, with D possibly TRBD1 on 5 matching bases. This CDR3 is 13 amino acids long. Deletions cut 5 bases from V and 3 bases from J, with 8 bases between. Germline CDR1 reads SEHNR; CDR2 reads FQNEAQ (reference sequence). CDR3 in amino acids: CASSVGLNQPQHF. CDR3 coding DNA: TGTGCCAGCAGCGTGGGACTCAATCAGCCCCAGCATTTT.

The chain has TRBV28 and TRBJ1-2, with no clear D. Per germline, CDR1 MDHEN and CDR2 SYDVKM. Between the trimmed V and J ends, which lost 2 bases and 6 bases, there was a span of 13 bases. CDR3 length: 14 residues. The DNA for the CDR3 is TGTGCCAGCAGTTTACCCCTTCTTAGTGATGGCTACACCTTC. It specifies CASSLPLLSDGYTF.

This clone was seen a handful of times. This chain uses TRBV4-2 with TRBJ2-4; 8 bases line up with TRBD2. The germline V gene encodes CDR1 LGHNA and CDR2 YNFKEQ. CDR3 length equals 19 residues. J was trimmed by 2 bases and V by 3 bases; bases with no gene match: 15. The CDR3 region is CASSHATLDGGASKNIQYF. CDR3 nucleotide sequence: TGTGCCAGCAGCCACGCCACGTTGGACGGGGGGGCCTCCAAAAACATTCAGTACTTC.

The genes are TRBV12-5 and TRBJ2-5, with 12 bases matching TRBD2. CDR1 LGHNT and CDR2 FRNRAP come from the germline V gene. The ends lost 5 bases at V and 5 bases at J; junction bases unmatched: 3. The CDR3 is 14 residues long. DNA for the CDR3: TGTGCTAGTGGTCTAGGGACTAGCGGGGAGACCCAGTACTTC. Translating gives CASGLGTSGETQYF. The full variable domain, completed using reference TRBV12-5 and TRBJ2-5, is DARVTQTPRHKVTEMGQEVTMRCQPILGHNTVFWYRQTMMQGLELLAYFRNRAPLDDSGMPKDRFSAEMPDATLATLKIQPSEPRDSAVYFCASGLGTSGETQYFGPGTRLLVL.

This clone is a singleton in its sample. This chain joins TRBV7-9 and TRBJ1-1, with D maybe TRBD1 (6 bases). V lost 5 bases and J 4 bases, leaving 14 bases between the germline ends. The germline CDR1 and CDR2 sequences are SEHNR and FQNEAQ (reference sequence). The CDR3 is 14 residues long. CDR3 in amino acids: CASSLQGGSTEAFF. DNA for the CDR3: TGTGCCAGCAGCCTACAGGGTGGATCCACTGAAGCTTTCTTT. The whole variable domain, filled in from reference TRBV7-9 and TRBJ1-1, reads DTGVSQNPRHKITKRGQNVTFRCDPISEHNRLYWYRQTLGQGPEFLTYFQNEAQLEKSRLLSDRFSAERPKGSFSTLEIQRTEQGDSAMYLCASSLQGGSTEAFFGQGTRLTVV.

The chain joins TRBV6-5 to TRBJ1-2, with D possibly matching TRBD1 (5 bases). This CDR3 contains 15 residues. V was clipped by 2 bases and J by 2 bases, with 12 bases between them. From germline, CDR1 is MNHEY and CDR2 SVGAGI. The CDR3 DNA reads as TGTGCCAGCAGTTACCCCCGGGGGGGGAACTATGGCTACACCTTC. Translating gives CASSYPRGGNYGYTF.

The sample holds a few counts of this clone. This sequence joins TRBV9 and TRBJ2-7, with 8 positions matching TRBD1. CDR1 and CDR2 (germline): SGDLS, YYNGEE. The V and J ends lost 4 bases and 11 bases, in that order; junction bases with no gene match: 8. There are 12 residues in the CDR3. The CDR3 is CASSHRDRLKYV. The CDR3 DNA reads TGTGCCAGCAGCCATCGGGACAGGTTGAAGTACGTC.

This chain joins TRBV6-5 and TRBJ2-7; 10 bases align to TRBD2. Germline V gene data show CDR1 as MNHEY and CDR2 as SVGAGI. V lost 6 bases and J lost 2; bases outside the gene matches: 4. CDR3 length: 14 amino acids. The CDR3 reads CASSQSGRAYEQYV. The CDR3, as DNA: TGTGCCAGCAGCCAAAGCGGGAGGGCCTACGAGCAGTACGTC.

This sequence joins TRBV11-2 and TRBJ2-7; tentatively, D is TRBD2 (5 bases). Trimming left V 3 bases short and J 1 base short, with 10 bases between. The CDR3 contains 14 residues. CDR1 is SGHAT and CDR2 is FQNNGV in the germline V gene. CDR3 region: CASSFGGPSYEQYV. CDR3 bases: TGTGCCAGCAGCTTCGGCGGGCCTTCCTACGAGCAGTACGTC.

In this sample, this clone turned up once. The chain combines TRBV18 with TRBJ2-5; 7 bases line up with TRBD1. The CDR3 runs 16 residues. CDR1 is KGHSH and CDR2 is LQKENI in the germline V gene. Trimming cost V 0 bases and J 3 bases; bases outside gene matches: 7. This CDR3 is CASSPPLGTDKETQYF. DNA for the CDR3: TGTGCCAGCTCACCACCCCTCGGGACAGATAAAGAGACCCAGTACTTC.

This chain links TRBV11-2 with TRBJ2-7, with TRBD1 matching over 8 bases. The CDR3 has 15 residues. The germline gives CDR1 SGHAT, CDR2 FQNNGV. The V and J ends lost 5 bases and 4 bases, in that order; junction bases with no gene match: 10. The CDR3 nucleotides are TGTGCCAGCAGCCCAACCTTGACAGGGGTGTACGAGCAGTACGTC. As protein: CASSPTLTGVYEQYV.

This chain uses TRBV4-1 with TRBJ1-4; D call uncertain. The germline V gene encodes CDR1 MGHRA and CDR2 YSYEKL. V lost 2 bases and J lost 6, with 10 bases in between. The CDR3 loop spans 14 amino acids. The CDR3 sequence is CASSQLRKDEKLFF. The CDR3 bases are TGCGCCAGCAGCCAACTCAGAAAAGATGAAAAACTGTTTTTT.

The chain combines TRBV28 with TRBJ2-1; 13 bases agree with TRBD2. The V gene's germline CDR1 is MDHEN and CDR2 SYDVKM. The CDR3 runs to 16 residues. With 5 bases clipped from V and 3 bases from J, the junction kept 4 bases outside the gene matches. CDR3 sequence reads: CASSTSGGAFYNEQFF. The CDR3 region has the DNA TGTGCCAGCAGTACTAGCGGGGGGGCGTTCTACAATGAGCAGTTCTTC.

This chain connects TRBV2 to TRBJ2-3; TRBD2 aligns across 7 bases. This CDR3 has 12 amino acids. Germline V lookup: CDR1 SNHLY, CDR2 FYNNEI. V lost 8 bases and J lost 4; bases outside the gene matches: 3. The CDR3 sequence is CASGGGSDTQYF. As DNA, the CDR3 is TGTGCCAGCGGCGGGGGTTCAGATACGCAGTATTTT.

This clone was detected a few times. The V and J genes are TRBV6-5 and TRBJ1-1; 8 bases fit TRBD1. Germline CDR1 is MNHEY and CDR2 is SVGAGI. The CDR3 has 16 residues. After removal of 1 base from V and 4 bases from J, the junction contained 8 bases not matched to a gene. CDR3 in DNA: TGTGCCAGCAGTTACTTCGTTAGTCAGGGGGCCACTGAAGCTTTCTTT. It specifies CASSYFVSQGATEAFF.

The chain recombines TRBV6-5 with TRBJ2-7; 11 bases fit TRBD1. This CDR3 region has 14 residues. Germline CDR1 reads MNHEY; CDR2 reads SVGAGI. J was trimmed by 4 bases and V by 2 bases; bases with no gene match: 1. The CDR3 bases are TGTGCCAGCAGTTACCGGGACAGGGGGTACGAGCAGTACTTC. Translated, it gives CASSYRDRGYEQYF.

V is TRBV7-8 and J is TRBJ1-1; TRBD1 matches 8 bases. Trimming removed 5 bases from V and 2 bases from J; junction bases left unmatched: 4. The CDR3 consists of 14 residues. CDR1 and CDR2 (germline): SGHVS, FQNEAQ. In DNA, the CDR3 is TGTGCCAGCAGCCTAACAGGGGGTAACACTGAAGCTTTCTTT. It specifies CASSLTGGNTEAFF. Together with reference TRBV7-8 and TRBJ1-1, the CDR3 gives the full variable domain: GAGVSQSPRYKVAKRGQDVALRCDPISGHVSLFWYQQALGQGPEFLTYFQNEAQLDKSGLPSDRFFAERPEGSVSTLKIQRTQQEDSAVYLCASSLTGGNTEAFFGQGTRLTVV.

The chain employs TRBV24-1 and TRBJ2-1; TRBD2 matches at 8 bases. The CDR3 contains 14 residues. The V gene end was trimmed by 3 bases and the J gene end by 10 bases; junction bases not matched to a gene: 7. In germline, CDR1 is KGHDR, CDR2 SFDVKD. The CDR3, as DNA: TGTGCCACCAGTGATGCGGGGGGCCCCACCGAGCAGTTCTTC. It is translated as CATSDAGGPTEQFF.

This rearrangement joins TRBV14 to TRBJ1-2; the match to TRBD1 covers 8 bases. Per germline, CDR1 SGHDN and CDR2 FVKESK. The CDR3 runs 15 residues. Trimming took 4 bases from V and 1 from J; bases not matched to a gene: 5. For the CDR3, the DNA is TGTGCCAGCAGCCCCCTCGGACAGGGTAACTATGGCTACACCTTC. It translates to CASSPLGQGNYGYTF. The full variable domain, in which reference TRBV14 and TRBJ1-2 provide the parts outside the CDR3, is EAGVTQFPSHSVIEKGQTVTLRCDPISGHDNLYWYRRVMGKEIKFLLHFVKESKQDESGMPNNRFLAERTGGTYSTLKVQPAELEDSGVYFCASSPLGQGNYGYTFGSGTRLTVV.